These 8 T cell receptor beta chains were sequenced from one sample in a study of shared clonotypes between healthy human individuals. Generated by immunoSEQ multiplex PCR, the TCRdb table keeps only in-frame clones and is missing some. The sample has over a million clones, approximately 80% seen once. Sequenced material: memory CD4+ T cells from PBMCs. The subset is: CD45RA-negative fraction. The receptors derive from a young man in good health. Some clones in this sample may be carry-over from other donors' samples.

This sequence joins TRBV2 and TRBJ2-1; D possibly corresponds to TRBD1 (7 bases). V lost 8 bases and J lost 10, with 24 bases in between. Germline lookup yields CDR1 SNHLY and CDR2 FYNNEI. The CDR3 contains 15 residues. The CDR3 region has the DNA TGTGCCAGCCAGCCCATCAGCCAGGGGGGACTGGAGCAGTTCTTC. Translation: CASQPISQGGLEQFF.

About this clone: Other DNA variants within this sample encode the same CDR3. The genes are TRBV7-2 and TRBJ1-1, with TRBD1 matching over 11 bases. This CDR3 has 15 amino acids. V shed 1 base, J shed 5 bases, and the junction held 3 bases outside the gene matches. Per the germline V gene, CDR1 is SGHTA and CDR2 is FQGNSA. This CDR3 reads CASSLVGTGGTEAFF. The CDR3 DNA reads as TGTGCCAGCAGCTTAGTTGGGACAGGGGGGACTGAAGCTTTCTTT.

The rearrangement links TRBV7-2 to TRBJ2-1; the D gene is possibly TRBD2 (5 bases). The CDR3 sequence is 15 residues long. V lost 5 bases and J 9 bases, leaving 20 bases between the germline ends. Germline CDR1 and CDR2: SGHTA and FQGNSA. The chain's CDR3 is CASSPPRTFPGEQFF. CDR3 DNA: TGTGCCAGCAGCCCCCCTAGGACTTTTCCAGGTGAGCAGTTCTTC.

In its sample, this clone was seen once. The chain employs TRBV5-1 and TRBJ2-7, with no clear D. Trimming removed 4 bases at V and 6 bases at J, with 14 bases between. Germline V lookup: CDR1 SGHRS, CDR2 YFSETQ. This CDR3 has 13 amino acids. In nucleotides, the CDR3 is TGCGCCAGCAGCCCACAAAAGGTCGGCGAGCAGTACTTC. It codes for CASSPQKVGEQYF.

The rearrangement joins TRBV7-3 to TRBJ1-2; D ambiguous. The germline V gene has CDR1 SGHTA and CDR2 FQGTGA. Trimming removed 5 bases from V and 8 bases from J, with 21 bases in between. This CDR3 region has 15 residues. In nucleotides, the CDR3 is TGTGCCAGCAGCCCCCTCGGCGGGCAACCTATGGGCTACACCTTC. This translates into CASSPLGGQPMGYTF.

DNA for the CDR3: TGTGCCAGCAGCTTGGCCGTCGAGTACTCTGGAAACACCATATATTTT. This codes for CASSLAVEYSGNTIYF. The genes are TRBV5-5 and TRBJ1-3; D call uncertain. Germline CDR1 is SGHKS and CDR2 is YYEKEE (reference sequence). V was cut by 0 bases and J by 0 bases, with 10 bases left in between. The CDR3 runs to 16 residues.

This sequence joins TRBV5-5 and TRBJ2-1, with no clear D. Germline V gives CDR1 SGHKS, CDR2 YYEKEE (reference sequence). This CDR3 comprises 16 residues. The V gene lost 3 bases and the J gene lost 1 base, with 14 bases spanning the gap. DNA of the CDR3: TGTGCCAGCAGCTCCCCTCCGGGTAATTCCTACAATGAGCAGTTCTTC. It yields the protein CASSSPPGNSYNEQFF.

This chain uses TRBV9 with TRBJ1-5; D not resolved. This CDR3 contains 15 residues. Germline V lookup: CDR1 SGDLS, CDR2 YYNGEE. V was cut by 0 bases and J by 0 bases, with 7 bases left in between. The CDR3 is CASSVAGFSNQPQHF. CDR3 coding DNA: TGTGCCAGCAGCGTAGCGGGTTTTAGCAATCAGCCCCAGCATTTT.